This entry lists 5 T cell receptor beta chains sequenced from one sample in a study of coeliac disease. Only in-frame clones appear in the TCRdb table, and some are missing; sequencing was by immunoSEQ multiplex PCR. The sample contains about 4,500 clones, less than 65% of which appear only once. Specimen: intraepithelial lymphocytes from the gut. The receptors were sampled from a woman between 18 and 29 years old with active celiac disease.

In its sample, this clone was seen a few times. CDR3: CASSPQAPDTQYF. In nucleotides, the CDR3 is TGTGCCAGCAGCCCTCAGGCCCCCGATACGCAGTATTTT. The chain carries TRBV9 and TRBJ2-3; D not resolved. V was cut by 4 bases and J by 6 bases, with 12 bases left in between. From germline, CDR1 is SGDLS and CDR2 YYNGEE. This CDR3 spans 13 amino acids.

V is TRBV19 and J is TRBJ2-7; 15 nucleotides match TRBD2. The CDR3 contains 18 residues. From germline, CDR1 is LNHDA and CDR2 SQIVND (reference sequence). Trimming took 3 bases from V and 1 from J; bases not matched to a gene: 7. The CDR3 DNA sequence: TGTGCCAGTAGTATCTTTGGGACTAGCGGGAGGCCATCCTACGAGCAGTACTTC. Translating gives CASSIFGTSGRPSYEQYF.

This clone was found a few times. The J gene is TRBJ2-1, the V gene TRBV9, with TRBD2 matching over 10 bases. Germline CDR1 SGDLS, CDR2 YYNGEE. V lost 0 bases and J lost 5; bases outside the gene matches: 11. The length of the CDR3 is 18 residues. The CDR3 DNA sequence: TGTGCCAGCAGCGTAGCTGTACGAGCGGGAGGGGATAACAATGAGCAGTTCTTC. It codes for CASSVAVRAGGDNNEQFF.

The chain uses TRBV4-1 and TRBJ1-2; D possibly corresponds to TRBD1 (5 bases). Germline CDR1 MGHRA, CDR2 YSYEKL. The CDR3 totals 19 residues. V lost 4 bases to trimming and J lost 3 bases, with 27 bases between them. The CDR3 nucleotides are TGCGCCAGCAGCCTCCTCAGTGGGGCTCGCTTCTTCGGGTACTATGGCTACACCTTC. Its protein product is CASSLLSGARFFGYYGYTF.

The V call is TRBV4-1, the J call TRBJ1-1; D gene unclear. V gave up 3 bases and J gave up 4 bases, with 18 bases separating them. Germline loops: CDR1 MGHRA, CDR2 YSYEKL. CDR3 size: 16 residues. CDR3 in DNA: TGCGCCAGCAGCCACGATGACATTCACCGGGGCACTGAAGCTTTCTTT. Protein sequence: CASSHDDIHRGTEAFF.